The subject of this entry is one T cell receptor beta chain. The junction departs from germline at one end; a sequencing error may be responsible. The data stem from a study of blood T cell repertoires in COVID-19. Turning to the study itself: COVID-19 samples collected from the United States, Italy and Spain covered acute and convalescent phases. In each case, the material was cDNA or gDNA derived from T cells, B-cell-depleted T cells, or PBMCs.

Per the original methods: Using reference gene primer amplification, nucleated cell counts were estimated. Libraries were prepared by immunoSEQ multiplex PCR; TCRdb keeps only in-frame clonotypes and omits some of them. V, J and clone size were drawn from that table, and D and trimming were deduced from the DNA. The sample consists of some 450,000 clones, about nine tenths of them appearing once. While infection was still active, Seattle patients were enrolled and then followed longitudinally. The material sequenced was peripheral blood. The sequence came from a woman in her fifties or sixties with COVID-19, enrolled during active disease.

CDR3 in amino acids: CASSSDRGWGIF. CDR3 bases: TGTGCCAGCAGCTCGGACAGGGGGTGGGGGATCTTC. The chain recombines TRBV5-4 with TRBJ2-1, with 10 bases aligning to TRBD1. Germline V gene lookup returns CDR1 SGHNT and CDR2 YYREEE (reference sequence). The CDR3 is made up of 12 amino acids.